The 25 T cell receptor beta chains below all came from one sample that was sequenced in a study of T cells in Graves' hyperthyroidism and ophthalmopathy. Template material for amplifying TCR beta CDR3 regions consisted of RNA transcripts. HTBI primers drove first-round RT-PCR of the TCR CDR3. MiXCR, run by TCRdb on the multiplex PCR reads, gives a single entry per CDR3 protein. The sample lists fewer than 400,000 distinct CDR3 sequences; 16% were seen once. Sequenced: blood. These receptors were collected from a man aged 25-40 years with Graves' hyperthyroidism.

The rearrangement uses TRBV19 and TRBJ2-1; D unclear. Germline CDR1 reads LNHDA; CDR2 reads SQIVND (reference sequence). V lost 8 bases, J lost 3 bases, and 11 bases lay in between. The CDR3 runs to 13 residues. Written as DNA, the CDR3 is TGTGCCAGTGGGCCAAATCTCTACAATGAGCAGTTCTTC. Translation: CASGPNLYNEQFF.

The table lists this clonotype with a few counts. The gene calls are TRBV28 and TRBJ1-5, with no clear D. Germline V gene data show CDR1 as MDHEN and CDR2 as SYDVKM. Trimming left V 2 bases short and J 0 bases short, with 8 bases between. The CDR3 is made up of 15 amino acids. CDR3: CASSLRAYSNQPQHF. The CDR3 nucleotides are TGTGCCAGCAGTTTACGGGCTTATAGCAATCAGCCCCAGCATTTT.

This clonotype has ten or more counts. The chain couples TRBV28 to TRBJ2-7; D gene unclear. The germline V gene has CDR1 MDHEN and CDR2 SYDVKM. This CDR3 has 13 residues. V lost 2 bases, J lost 5 bases, and 10 bases lay in between. CDR3 bases: TGTGCCAGCAGTTTAACTTCGACCAACGAGCAGTACTTC. This gives the protein CASSLTSTNEQYF.

V is TRBV7-9 and J is TRBJ2-2; TRBD2 might be the D (5 bases). Germline CDR1 and CDR2: SEHNR and FQNEAQ (reference sequence). CDR3 size: 13 residues. The ends were cut back, 4 bases at V and 4 bases at J, with 7 bases in the middle. CDR3 loop: CASSSEGTGELFF. Here the CDR3 DNA reads TGTGCCAGCAGCTCCGAGGGCACCGGGGAGCTGTTTTTT.

The table lists this clonotype with a few counts. J is TRBJ2-1 and V is TRBV5-1; TRBD1 agrees at 7 bases. This CDR3 region has 15 residues. With 2 bases clipped from V and 3 bases from J, the junction kept 5 bases outside the gene matches. Germline CDR1 reads SGHRS; CDR2 reads YFSETQ. The CDR3 protein is CASSFSGTDYNEQFF. The CDR3 DNA is TGCGCCAGCAGCTTCTCCGGGACAGACTACAATGAGCAGTTCTTC.

This clonotype was detected only a few times. The chain carries TRBV7-9 and TRBJ1-3; D uncertain. Trimming stripped 6 bases from V and 0 bases from J, with 12 bases between. CDR1 is SEHNR and CDR2 is FQNEAQ in the germline V gene (reference sequence). The CDR3 covers 15 residues. CDR3 in DNA: TGTGCCAGCAGACCGAGTTGGGGCTCTGGAAACACCATATATTTT. This gives the protein CASRPSWGSGNTIYF.

This sequence joins TRBV6-1 and TRBJ1-2; D is unresolved. The V gene's germline CDR1 is MNHNS and CDR2 SASEGT. This CDR3 has 13 amino acids. Trimming left V 8 bases short and J 10 bases short, with 20 bases between. The DNA of the CDR3 is TGTGCCAGCTCCGGGAGACACGACCAGCTCTACACCTTC. Translation: CASSGRHDQLYTF.

This clonotype was seen repeatedly, ten times or more. This sequence joins TRBV20-1 and TRBJ2-3, with 15 bases identical to TRBD2. CDR3 size: 16 residues. The V segment lost 4 bases and the J segment 3 bases; nucleotides outside the gene matches: 5. Germline V gives CDR1 DFQATT, CDR2 SNEGSKA (reference sequence). CDR3 bases: TGCAGTGCTACGGGACTAGCGGGAGGTTGGACAGATACGCAGTATTTT. As protein: CSATGLAGGWTDTQYF.

This clonotype was recorded at least ten times. The chain carries TRBV6-1 and TRBJ2-7; 8 nucleotides match TRBD2. This CDR3 region has 15 residues. J lost 1 base, V lost 5 bases, and 7 bases had no gene match. Looked up from germline, CDR1 is MNHNS and CDR2 is SASEGT. The CDR3 loop is CASSYGGVGSYEQYF. CDR3 bases: TGTGCCAGCAGTTACGGGGGGGTAGGGTCCTACGAGCAGTACTTC.

This clonotype came up many times. The chain has TRBV30 and TRBJ2-5, with 9 bases that match TRBD2. CDR3 length: 12 amino acids. Germline lookup yields CDR1 GTSNPN and CDR2 SVGIG (reference sequence). J gave up 14 bases and V 4 bases, and 11 bases lay outside the gene matches. The CDR3 DNA follows: TGTGCCTGGAATGCGGGGGGGGCCGCTGGATACTTC. Translating gives CAWNAGGAAGYF. The full variable domain, in which reference TRBV30 and TRBJ2-5 provide the parts outside the CDR3, is SQTIHQWPATLVQPVGSPLSLECTVEGTSNPNLYWYRQAAGRGLQLLFYSVGIGQISSEVPQNLSASRPQDRQFILSSKKLLLSDSGFYLCAWNAGGAAGYFGPGTRLLVL.

This rearrangement joins TRBV28 to TRBJ2-1; 10 bases agree with TRBD2. Germline trimming cut 3 bases from V and 7 bases from J; bases unmatched to any gene: 6. The V gene's germline CDR1 is MDHEN and CDR2 SYDVKM. This CDR3 is 15 amino acids long. The CDR3, as DNA: TGTGCCAGCAGTTTCGCCGGGACTAGCGAAAATGAGCAGTTCTTC. Residues: CASSFAGTSENEQFF.

This clonotype has a count of ten or more. V gene TRBV7-2 combines with J gene TRBJ2-1; TRBD2 aligns across 9 bases. The CDR3 extends over 18 amino acids. Germline CDR1 reads SGHTA; CDR2 reads FQGNSA. Trimming removed 6 bases from V and 5 bases from J; junction bases left unmatched: 17. In DNA form, the CDR3 reads TGTGCCAGCAGATATAGCGGGAGAGGGAGGGGCCCAGACAATGAGCAGTTCTTC. Translating it yields CASRYSGRGRGPDNEQFF.

This clonotype was seen ten or more times. J is TRBJ1-5 and V is TRBV12-3 or TRBV12-4; D is unresolved. The CDR3 length is 13 residues. Trimming removed 6 bases at V and 7 bases at J, with 13 bases between. The CDR3 bases are TGTGCCAGCAGCCCCTATCAACGGCAGCCCCAGCATTTT. Protein: CASSPYQRQPQHF.

This clonotype occurred many times. V gene TRBV30 combines with J gene TRBJ1-5; 8 bases match TRBD1. Germline CDR1 reads GTSNPN; CDR2 reads SVGIG (reference sequence). Unmatched junction bases numbered 3, after V lost 1 base and J lost 7 bases. The CDR3 is 13 amino acids. DNA for the CDR3: TGTGCCTGGAGTGCGGACAGGGTCCAGCCCCAGCATTTT. Encoded protein: CAWSADRVQPQHF.

This clonotype was recorded at least ten times. The chain is built from TRBV30 and TRBJ2-1; no reliable D call. Germline lookup yields CDR1 GTSNPN and CDR2 SVGIG (reference sequence). The V gene lost 1 base and the J gene lost 6 bases, with 10 bases spanning the gap. The CDR3 consists of 13 residues. The DNA for the CDR3 is TGTGCCTGGAGTGCCCTGGCCCCCAATGAGCAGTTCTTC. This translates into CAWSALAPNEQFF.

This clonotype has ten or more counts. The chain links TRBV13 to TRBJ2-7; D not certain. The V and J ends lost 5 bases and 0 bases respectively, with 11 bases between them. In germline, CDR1 is PRHDT, CDR2 FYEKMQ (reference sequence). There are 14 residues in the CDR3. The CDR3 DNA reads as TGTGCCAGCAGCACCCCCGTCACCTCCTACGAGCAGTACTTC. It encodes CASSTPVTSYEQYF.

In this sample, this clonotype turned up a few times. The V gene is TRBV9, the J gene TRBJ2-1; 7 bases fit TRBD1. Unmatched junction bases numbered 3, after V lost 0 bases and J lost 3 bases. CDR1 SGDLS and CDR2 YYNGEE come from the germline V gene. This CDR3 spans 15 amino acids. The CDR3 DNA is TGTGCCAGCAGCGTAGACGGACAGGTCTACAATGAGCAGTTCTTC. It translates to CASSVDGQVYNEQFF.

This clonotype was observed at least ten times. This chain connects TRBV12-3 or TRBV12-4 to TRBJ2-7; D unclear. The CDR3 covers 16 residues. V lost 4 bases and J 3 bases, leaving 19 bases between the germline ends. For the CDR3, the DNA is TGTGCCAGCAGTTGGGGTGCTGCCGGCGGCCGCTACGAGCAGTACTTC. Translation gives CASSWGAAGGRYEQYF.

This clonotype has ten or more counts. This chain connects TRBV18 to TRBJ1-6; D not certain. Germline V CDR1 and CDR2: KGHSH, LQKENI. The CDR3 runs 13 residues. V dropped 3 bases and J dropped 10 bases, with 10 bases sitting between them. The CDR3, as DNA: TGTGCCAGCTCACCGTCTACCAGGTCACCCCTCCACTTT. This encodes CASSPSTRSPLHF.

This clonotype was seen at least ten times. The V call is TRBV20-1, the J call TRBJ2-1, with 10 bases aligning to TRBD2. Germline V lookup: CDR1 DFQATT, CDR2 SNEGSKA (reference sequence). The CDR3 loop spans 16 amino acids. V was clipped by 1 base and J by 2 bases; unmatched bases: 5. CDR3 loop: CSARGTSGPPYNEQFF. The CDR3 DNA sequence: TGCAGTGCTAGAGGGACTAGCGGCCCCCCCTACAATGAGCAGTTCTTC.

This clonotype occurred many times. In DNA, the CDR3 is TGTGCCAGCAGTTTATTCTCAAGAGGGGGCCTCACAGCCGATAAAGCTTTCTTT. Encoded protein: CASSLFSRGGLTADKAFF. The chain links TRBV27 to TRBJ1-1, with 7 bases matching TRBD1. Germline-derived CDR1 and CDR2 are MNHEY and SMNVEV (reference sequence). CDR3 length equals 18 residues. V was clipped by 1 base and J by 9 bases; unmatched bases: 20.

This clonotype was recorded many times. This chain joins TRBV20-1 and TRBJ2-1; perhaps TRBD2 as D (6 bases). The germline V and J ends were trimmed by 1 base and 6 bases, with 28 bases remaining between them. This CDR3 spans 19 amino acids. The V gene's germline CDR1 is DFQATT and CDR2 SNEGSKA (reference sequence). In nucleotides, the CDR3 is TGCAGTGCTAGAGTCCTCGACGATAGCGGAATACCTTTTGGCAATGAGCAGTTCTTC. This translates into CSARVLDDSGIPFGNEQFF.

There are many counts of this clonotype. The chain is built from TRBV7-8 and TRBJ2-1; TRBD2 matches at 13 bases. This CDR3 spans 17 amino acids. V lost 5 bases and J lost 2; bases outside the gene matches: 6. Germline assignment: CDR1 SGHVS and CDR2 FQNEAQ. CDR3 bases: TGTGCCAGCAGCCCATTACTAGCGGGAGGGCCCTACAATGAGCAGTTCTTC. Its protein is CASSPLLAGGPYNEQFF.

This chain links TRBV5-1 with TRBJ2-2; D unresolved. The germline V and J ends were trimmed by 4 bases and 5 bases, with 18 bases remaining between them. Germline CDR1 and CDR2: SGHRS and YFSETQ. There are 16 residues in the CDR3. The DNA of the CDR3 is TGCGCCAGCAGCCCTGGCGTGACAATCGTTACCGGGGAGCTGTTTTTT. Translation gives CASSPGVTIVTGELFF.

This clonotype occurred a few times. DNA of the CDR3: TGCGCCAGCAGCTTTTCTGCTTCGCGGGAGTTTGGGGAAGAGACCCAGTACTTC. Amino acids: CASSFSASREFGEETQYF. The gene calls are TRBV5-1 and TRBJ2-5, with 7 bases matching TRBD2. J lost 3 bases, V lost 2 bases, and 16 bases had no gene match. CDR1 and CDR2 (germline): SGHRS, YFSETQ. The CDR3 covers 18 residues.